This TCR beta chain was recovered during a study of identical twins. TCRdb re-derived calls from the 5' RACE reads in MiXCR, one entry per CDR3 protein. The table has some 600,000 distinct CDR3 sequences, just over 7% seen once. Trimming pared 0 bases from V and 4 bases from J, leaving 15 bases between. The CDR3 runs 17 residues. Germline CDR1 is SGHTA and CDR2 is FQGNSA. The same sample was also studied in work on yellow fever vaccine responses in identical twins.

The material sequenced was PBMCs. This receptor was obtained from a woman aged 18-35 years in good health. The chain joins TRBV7-2 to TRBJ2-2; D call uncertain. CDR3 in amino acids: CASSLAGSLTSTGELFF. CDR3 DNA: TGTGCCAGCAGCTTAGCGGGATCGCTCACCAGCACCGGGGAGCTGTTTTTT.